This TCR beta chain was identified in a study of Graves' ophthalmopathy and Graves' hyperthyroidism. Additional autoimmune diseases, uncontrolled infections, pregnancy or lactation disqualified patients. The authors amplified TCR beta CDR3 regions, and they did so from RNA transcripts for repertoire sequencing. An opening RT-PCR round employed HTBI primers and preceded a second-round multiplex PCR. One entry per CDR3 protein, called by TCRdb with MiXCR from the multiplex PCR reads. This table holds 900,000 to 1,200,000 distinct CDR3 sequences, about 35% found once. CDR3 size: 15 residues. Between the trimmed V and J ends, which lost 0 bases and 4 bases, there was a span of 13 bases. Germline assignment: CDR1 SGHRS and CDR2 YFSETQ. This clonotype was counted many times.

V is TRBV5-1 and J is TRBJ1-1; D ambiguous. Sequencing was performed on peripheral blood or thyroid tissue (not recorded which). The receptor was derived from an adult man with Graves' hyperthyroidism. The CDR3, as DNA: TGCGCCAGCAGCTTGGCTGGTGGGGAGACCACTGAAGCTTTCTTT. As protein: CASSLAGGETTEAFF.